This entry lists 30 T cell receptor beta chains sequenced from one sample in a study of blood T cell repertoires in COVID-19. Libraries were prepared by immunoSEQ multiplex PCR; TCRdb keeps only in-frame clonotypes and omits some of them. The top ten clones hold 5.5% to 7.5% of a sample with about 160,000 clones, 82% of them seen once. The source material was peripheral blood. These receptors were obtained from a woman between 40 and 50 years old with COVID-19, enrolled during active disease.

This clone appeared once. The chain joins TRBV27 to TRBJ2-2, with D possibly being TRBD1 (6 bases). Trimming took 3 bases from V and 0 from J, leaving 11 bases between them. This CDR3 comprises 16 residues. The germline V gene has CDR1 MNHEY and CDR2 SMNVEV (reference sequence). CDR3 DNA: TGTGCCAGCAGTTTGTTGGACAGAACGAACACCGGGGAGCTGTTTTTT. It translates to CASSLLDRTNTGELFF.

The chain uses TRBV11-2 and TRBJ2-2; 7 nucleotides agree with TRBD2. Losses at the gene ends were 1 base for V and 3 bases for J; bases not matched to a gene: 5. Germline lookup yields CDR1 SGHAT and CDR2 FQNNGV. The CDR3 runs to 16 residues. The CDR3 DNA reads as TGTGCCAGCAGCTTAGGGCTAGCGGAGTACACCGGGGAGCTGTTTTTT. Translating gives CASSLGLAEYTGELFF.

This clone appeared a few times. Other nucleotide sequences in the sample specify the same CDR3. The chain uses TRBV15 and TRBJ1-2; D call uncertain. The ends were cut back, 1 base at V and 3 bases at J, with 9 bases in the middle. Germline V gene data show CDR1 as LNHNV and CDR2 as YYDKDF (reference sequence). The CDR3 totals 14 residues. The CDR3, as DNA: TGTGCCACCAGCAGAGTAGGCGGAGACTATGGCTACACCTTC. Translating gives CATSRVGGDYGYTF.

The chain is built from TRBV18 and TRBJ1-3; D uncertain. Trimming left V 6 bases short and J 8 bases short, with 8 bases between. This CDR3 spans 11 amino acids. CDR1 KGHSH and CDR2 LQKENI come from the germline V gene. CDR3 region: CASSPSDTIYF. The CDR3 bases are TGTGCCAGCTCCCCGTCCGACACCATATATTTT.

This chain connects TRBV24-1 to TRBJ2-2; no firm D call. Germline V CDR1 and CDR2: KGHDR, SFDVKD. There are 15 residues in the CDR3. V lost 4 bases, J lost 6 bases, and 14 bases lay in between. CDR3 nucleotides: TGTGCCACCAGTGACGCCTCAAACCCAGCCGGGGAGCTGTTTTTT. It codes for CATSDASNPAGELFF.

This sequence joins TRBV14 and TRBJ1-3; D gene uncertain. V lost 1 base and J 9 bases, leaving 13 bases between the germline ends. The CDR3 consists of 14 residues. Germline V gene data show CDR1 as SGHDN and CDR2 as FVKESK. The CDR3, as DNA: TGTGCCAGCAGCCAAGTAACCCGCGAGGGCACCATATATTTT. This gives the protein CASSQVTREGTIYF. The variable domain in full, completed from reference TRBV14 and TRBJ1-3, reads EAGVTQFPSHSVIEKGQTVTLRCDPISGHDNLYWYRRVMGKEIKFLLHFVKESKQDESGMPNNRFLAERTGGTYSTLKVQPAELEDSGVYFCASSQVTREGTIYFGEGSWLTVV.

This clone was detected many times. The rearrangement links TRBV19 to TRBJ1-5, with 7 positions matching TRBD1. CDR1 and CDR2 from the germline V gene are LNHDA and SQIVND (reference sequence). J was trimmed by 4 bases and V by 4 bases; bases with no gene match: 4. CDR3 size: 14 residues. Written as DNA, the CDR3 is TGTGCCAGTAGTAGCCAGGGGGAAAATCAGCCCCAGCATTTT. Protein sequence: CASSSQGENQPQHF.

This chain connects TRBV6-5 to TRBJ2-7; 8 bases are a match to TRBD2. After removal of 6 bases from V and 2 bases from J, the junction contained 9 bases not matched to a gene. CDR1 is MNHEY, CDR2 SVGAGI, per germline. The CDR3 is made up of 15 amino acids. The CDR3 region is CASSGLSGMAYEQYF. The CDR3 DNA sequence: TGTGCCAGCAGCGGGCTTAGCGGGATGGCCTACGAGCAGTACTTC.

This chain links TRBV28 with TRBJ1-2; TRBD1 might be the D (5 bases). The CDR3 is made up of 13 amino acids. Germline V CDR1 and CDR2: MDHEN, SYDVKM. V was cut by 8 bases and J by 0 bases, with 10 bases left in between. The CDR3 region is CASHEDTNYGYTF. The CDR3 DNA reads TGTGCCAGCCATGAGGACACTAACTATGGCTACACCTTC.

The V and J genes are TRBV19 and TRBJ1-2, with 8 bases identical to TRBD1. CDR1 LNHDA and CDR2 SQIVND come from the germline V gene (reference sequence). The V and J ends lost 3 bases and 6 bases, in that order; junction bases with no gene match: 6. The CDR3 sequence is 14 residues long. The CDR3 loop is CASSIGTGRDGYTF. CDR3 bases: TGTGCCAGTAGTATTGGGACAGGTCGCGATGGCTACACCTTC.

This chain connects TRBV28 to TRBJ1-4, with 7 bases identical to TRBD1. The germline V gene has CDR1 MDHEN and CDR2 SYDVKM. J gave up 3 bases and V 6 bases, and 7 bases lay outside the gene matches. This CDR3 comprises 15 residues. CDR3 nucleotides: TGTGCCAGCAGCCAAGGGGGACAGTCTAATGAAAAACTGTTTTTT. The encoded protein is CASSQGGQSNEKLFF.

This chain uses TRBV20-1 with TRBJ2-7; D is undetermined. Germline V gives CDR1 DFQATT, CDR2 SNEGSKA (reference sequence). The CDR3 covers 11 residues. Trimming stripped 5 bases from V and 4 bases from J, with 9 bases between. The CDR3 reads CSASRQYEQYF. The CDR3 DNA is TGCAGTGCTTCTCGCCAGTACGAGCAGTACTTC.

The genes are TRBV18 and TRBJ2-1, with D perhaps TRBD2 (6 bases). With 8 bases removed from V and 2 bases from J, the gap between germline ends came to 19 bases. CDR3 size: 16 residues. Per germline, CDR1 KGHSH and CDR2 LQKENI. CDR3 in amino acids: CASRAGGPGPYNEQFF. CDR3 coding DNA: TGTGCCAGCCGAGCCGGAGGGCCCGGCCCCTACAATGAGCAGTTCTTC.

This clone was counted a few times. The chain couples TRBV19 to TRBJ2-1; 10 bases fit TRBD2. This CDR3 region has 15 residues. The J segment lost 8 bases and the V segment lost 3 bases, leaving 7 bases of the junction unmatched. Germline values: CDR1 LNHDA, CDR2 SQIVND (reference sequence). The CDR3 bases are TGTGCCAGTAGTATGTTGAGCGGGGGGGCCCATGAGCAGTTCTTC. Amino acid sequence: CASSMLSGGAHEQFF.

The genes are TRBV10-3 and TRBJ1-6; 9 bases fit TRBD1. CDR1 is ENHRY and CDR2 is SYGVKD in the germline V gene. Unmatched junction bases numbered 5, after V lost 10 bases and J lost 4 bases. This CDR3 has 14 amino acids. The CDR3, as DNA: TGTGCCACCCGGGACAGGGTGTATAATTCACCCCTCCACTTT. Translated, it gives CATRDRVYNSPLHF.

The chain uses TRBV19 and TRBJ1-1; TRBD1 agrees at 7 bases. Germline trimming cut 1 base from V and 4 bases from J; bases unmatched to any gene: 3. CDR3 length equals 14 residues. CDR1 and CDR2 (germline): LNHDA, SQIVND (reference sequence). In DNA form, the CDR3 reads TGTGCCAGTAGTATAGGACAGGGTTTCACTGAAGCTTTCTTT. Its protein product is CASSIGQGFTEAFF.

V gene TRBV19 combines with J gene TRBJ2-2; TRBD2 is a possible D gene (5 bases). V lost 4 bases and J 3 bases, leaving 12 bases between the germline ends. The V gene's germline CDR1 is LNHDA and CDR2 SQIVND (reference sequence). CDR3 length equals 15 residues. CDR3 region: CASSTVGADTGELFF. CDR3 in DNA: TGTGCCAGTAGTACTGTCGGAGCGGACACCGGGGAGCTGTTTTTT.

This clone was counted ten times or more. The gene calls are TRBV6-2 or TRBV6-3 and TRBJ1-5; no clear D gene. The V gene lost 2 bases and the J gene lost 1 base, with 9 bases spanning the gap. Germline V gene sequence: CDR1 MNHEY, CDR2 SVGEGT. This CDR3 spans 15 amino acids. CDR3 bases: TGTGCCAGCAGTTACATGGAGAGAAGCAATCAGCCCCAGCATTTT. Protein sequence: CASSYMERSNQPQHF.

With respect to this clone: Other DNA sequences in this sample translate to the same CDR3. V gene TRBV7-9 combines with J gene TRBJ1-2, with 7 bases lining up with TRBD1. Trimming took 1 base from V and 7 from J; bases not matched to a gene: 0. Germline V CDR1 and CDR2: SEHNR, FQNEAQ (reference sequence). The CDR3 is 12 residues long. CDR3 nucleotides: TGTGCCAGCAGCTTAGGACAGGGTGGCTACACCTTC. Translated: CASSLGQGGYTF.

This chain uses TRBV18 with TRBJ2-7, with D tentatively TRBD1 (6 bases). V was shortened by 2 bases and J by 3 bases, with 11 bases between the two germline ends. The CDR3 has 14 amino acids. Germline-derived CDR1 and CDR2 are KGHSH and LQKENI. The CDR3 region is CASSPIQGSYEQYF. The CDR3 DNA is TGTGCCAGCTCACCAATCCAGGGGAGCTACGAGCAGTACTTC. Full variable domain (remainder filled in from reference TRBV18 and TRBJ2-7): NAGVMQNPRHLVRRRGQEARLRCSPMKGHSHVYWYRQLPEEGLKFMVYLQKENIIDESGMPKERFSAEFPKEGPSILRIQQVVRGDSAAYFCASSPIQGSYEQYFGPGTRLTVT.

This CDR3 is CASSFRQGETQYF. DNA for the CDR3: TGTGCCAGCAGCTTCAGACAGGGAGAGACCCAGTACTTC. This chain connects TRBV6-5 to TRBJ2-5; 7 nucleotides align to TRBD1. The germline V gene encodes CDR1 MNHEY and CDR2 SVGAGI. This CDR3 spans 13 amino acids. Germline trimming cut 6 bases from V and 4 bases from J; bases unmatched to any gene: 5.

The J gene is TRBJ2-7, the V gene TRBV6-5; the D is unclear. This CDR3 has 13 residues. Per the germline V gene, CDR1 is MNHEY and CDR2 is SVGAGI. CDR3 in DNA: TGTGCCAGCAGTGACTCCCCCCTCTACGAGCAGTACGTC. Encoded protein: CASSDSPLYEQYV.

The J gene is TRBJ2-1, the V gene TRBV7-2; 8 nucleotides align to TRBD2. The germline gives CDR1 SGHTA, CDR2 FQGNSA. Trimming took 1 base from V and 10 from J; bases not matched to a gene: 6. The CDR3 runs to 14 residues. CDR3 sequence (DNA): TGTGCCAGCAGCTTAGGGCCGGGAGGGTACGAGCAGTTCTTC. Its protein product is CASSLGPGGYEQFF.

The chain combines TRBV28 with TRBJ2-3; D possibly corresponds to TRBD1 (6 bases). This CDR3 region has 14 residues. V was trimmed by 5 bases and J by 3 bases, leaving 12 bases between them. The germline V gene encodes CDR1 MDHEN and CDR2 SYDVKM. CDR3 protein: CASSTGYGTDTQYF. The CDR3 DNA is TGTGCCAGCAGTACAGGGTATGGGACAGATACGCAGTATTTT. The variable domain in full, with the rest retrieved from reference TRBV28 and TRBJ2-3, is DVKVTQSSRYLVKRTGEKVFLECVQDMDHENMFWYRQDPGLGLRLIYFSYDVKMKEKGDIPEGYSVSREKKERFSLILESASTNQTSMYLCASSTGYGTDTQYFGPGTRLTVL.

This CDR3 is CASSLDQGYEQYV. CDR3 bases: TGTGCCAGCAGCTTGGACCAGGGGTACGAGCAGTACGTC. This chain links TRBV5-4 with TRBJ2-7, with D possibly being TRBD1 (6 bases). Trimming removed 0 bases from V and 4 bases from J, with 8 bases in between. The CDR3 consists of 13 residues. Per germline, CDR1 SGHNT and CDR2 YYREEE (reference sequence).

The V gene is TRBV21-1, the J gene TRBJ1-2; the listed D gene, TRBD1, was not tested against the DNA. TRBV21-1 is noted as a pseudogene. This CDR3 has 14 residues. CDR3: CASSKEGQLYGYTF. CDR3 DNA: TGTGCCAGCAGCAAAGAGGGACAGCTCTATGGCTACACCTTC.

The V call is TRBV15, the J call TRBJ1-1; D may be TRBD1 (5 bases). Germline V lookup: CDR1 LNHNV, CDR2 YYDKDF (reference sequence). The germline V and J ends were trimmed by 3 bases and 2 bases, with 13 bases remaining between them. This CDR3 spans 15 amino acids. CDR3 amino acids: CATSRGGTSNTEAFF. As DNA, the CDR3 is TGTGCCACCAGCAGGGGAGGGACGTCCAACACTGAAGCTTTCTTT. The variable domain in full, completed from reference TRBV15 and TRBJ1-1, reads DAMVIQNPRYQVTQFGKPVTLSCSQTLNHNVMYWYQQKSSQAPKLLFHYYDKDFNNEADTPDNFQSRRPNTSFCFLDIRSPGLGDTAMYLCATSRGGTSNTEAFFGQGTRLTVV.

In DNA, the CDR3 is TGTGCCACCCTAAGGGCGGGAGGGTACACAGATACGCAGTATTTT. Amino acids: CATLRAGGYTDTQYF. The rearrangement links TRBV7-8 to TRBJ2-3; 9 bases match TRBD2. V lost 10 bases and J lost 2; bases outside the gene matches: 10. Per the germline V gene, CDR1 is SGHVS and CDR2 is FQNEAQ. The CDR3 consists of 15 residues.

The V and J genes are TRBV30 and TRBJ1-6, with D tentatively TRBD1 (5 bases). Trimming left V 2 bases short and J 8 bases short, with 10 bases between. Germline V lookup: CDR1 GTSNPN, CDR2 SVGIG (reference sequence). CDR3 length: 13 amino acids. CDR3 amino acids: CAWSRGEYSPLHF. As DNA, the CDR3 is TGTGCCTGGAGTCGGGGGGAATATTCACCCCTCCACTTT.

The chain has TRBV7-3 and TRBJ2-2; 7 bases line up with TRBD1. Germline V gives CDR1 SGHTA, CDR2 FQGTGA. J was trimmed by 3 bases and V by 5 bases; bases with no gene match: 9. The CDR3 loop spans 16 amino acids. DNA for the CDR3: TGTGCCAGCAGCCCTCTTGGGACAGAGTACACCGGGGAGCTGTTTTTT. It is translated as CASSPLGTEYTGELFF.